The T cell receptor (beta chain) under discussion was sequenced for a study of blood T cell repertoires in COVID-19. Study-level background: In each case, the material was cDNA or gDNA derived from T cells, B-cell-depleted T cells, or PBMCs.

This clone was observed once. This CDR3 is also generated by other DNA sequences in the sample. Germline-derived CDR1 and CDR2 are KGHSH and LQKENI. V lost 2 bases to trimming and J lost 2 bases, with 6 bases between them. This CDR3 spans 13 amino acids. In the authors' workflow: Using reference gene primer amplification, nucleated cell counts were estimated. Assay used: immunoSEQ multiplex PCR; TCRdb lists only in-frame clones, some missing. The D gene and trimming were derived from the DNA, and the V and J assignments and clone size from that table. The sample holds 150,000 to 200,000 clones, over 75% seen once.

The TCR comes from a man aged 50-59 years with acute or convalescent COVID-19. Specimen: peripheral blood. The chain combines TRBV18 with TRBJ1-1; D gene ambiguous. CDR3 loop: CASSPGSNTEAFF. The CDR3 region has the DNA TGTGCCAGCTCACCAGGGAGTAACACTGAAGCTTTCTTT.